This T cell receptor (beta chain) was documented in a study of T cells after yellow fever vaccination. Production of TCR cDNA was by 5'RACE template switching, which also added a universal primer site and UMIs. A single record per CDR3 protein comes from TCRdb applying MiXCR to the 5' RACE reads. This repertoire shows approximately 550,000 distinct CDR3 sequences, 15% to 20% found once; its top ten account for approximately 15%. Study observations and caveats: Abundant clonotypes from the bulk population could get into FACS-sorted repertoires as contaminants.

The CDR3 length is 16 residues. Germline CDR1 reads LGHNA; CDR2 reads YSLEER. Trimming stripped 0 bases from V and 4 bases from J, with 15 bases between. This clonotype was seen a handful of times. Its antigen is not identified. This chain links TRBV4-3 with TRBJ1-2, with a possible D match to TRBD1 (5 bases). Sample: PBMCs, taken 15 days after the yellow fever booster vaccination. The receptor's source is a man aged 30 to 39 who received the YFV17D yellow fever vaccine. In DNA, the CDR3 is TGCGCCAGCAGCCAAGATCGGGCAGGGTACCGCTATGGCTACACCTTC. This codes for CASSQDRAGYRYGYTF.